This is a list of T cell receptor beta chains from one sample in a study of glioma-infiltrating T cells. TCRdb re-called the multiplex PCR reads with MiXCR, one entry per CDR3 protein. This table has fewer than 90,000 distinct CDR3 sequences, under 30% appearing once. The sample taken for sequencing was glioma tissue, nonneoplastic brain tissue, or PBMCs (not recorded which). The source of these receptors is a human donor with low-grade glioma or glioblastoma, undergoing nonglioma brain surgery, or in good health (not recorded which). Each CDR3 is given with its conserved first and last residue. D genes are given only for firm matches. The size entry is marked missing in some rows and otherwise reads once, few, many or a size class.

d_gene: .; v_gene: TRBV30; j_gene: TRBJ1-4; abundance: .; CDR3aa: CAWSHATNEKLFF; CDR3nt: TGTGCCTGGAGTCATGCAACTAATGAAAAACTGTTTTTT
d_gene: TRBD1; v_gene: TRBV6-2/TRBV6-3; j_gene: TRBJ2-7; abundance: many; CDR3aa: CASSYQQGKVGNYEQYF; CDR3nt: TGTGCCAGCAGTTACCAACAGGGGAAGGTTGGCAACTACGAGCAGTACTTC
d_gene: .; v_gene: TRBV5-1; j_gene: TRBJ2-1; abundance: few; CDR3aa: CASSLVTSRGNEQFF; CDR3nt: TGCGCCAGCAGCTTGGTTACTAGCCGAGGCAATGAGCAGTTCTTC
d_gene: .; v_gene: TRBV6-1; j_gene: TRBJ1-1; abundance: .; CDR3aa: CASSYKGQAPEAFF; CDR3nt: TGTGCCAGCAGTTATAAAGGTCAAGCCCCTGAAGCTTTCTTT
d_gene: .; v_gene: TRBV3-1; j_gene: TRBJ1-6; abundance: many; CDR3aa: CASNQIWSGSPLHF; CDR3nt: TGTGCCAGCAACCAGATATGGTCTGGGTCACCCCTCCACTTT
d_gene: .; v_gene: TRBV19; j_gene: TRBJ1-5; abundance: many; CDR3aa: CASNPTGHTQPQHF; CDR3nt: TGTGCCAGTAACCCGACAGGACACACCCAGCCCCAGCATTTT
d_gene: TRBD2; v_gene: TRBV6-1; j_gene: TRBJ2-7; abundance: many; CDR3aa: CASSSGGSGTYEQYF; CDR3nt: TGTGCCAGCAGTTCCGGGGGTAGCGGGACCTACGAGCAGTACTTC
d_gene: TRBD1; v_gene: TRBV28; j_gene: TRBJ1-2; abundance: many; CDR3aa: CASSGLHGQGGYTF; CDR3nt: TGTGCCAGCAGTGGACTCCACGGACAGGGGGGCTACACCTTC
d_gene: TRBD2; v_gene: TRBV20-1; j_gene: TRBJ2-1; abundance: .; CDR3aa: CSATSSGVYEQFF; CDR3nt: TGCAGTGCCACCAGTAGCGGGGTCTATGAGCAGTTCTTC
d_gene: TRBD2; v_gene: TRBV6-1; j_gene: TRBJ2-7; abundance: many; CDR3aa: CASSLASGGDKQYF; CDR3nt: TGTGCCAGCAGCCTAGCTAGCGGGGGAGACAAGCAGTACTTC
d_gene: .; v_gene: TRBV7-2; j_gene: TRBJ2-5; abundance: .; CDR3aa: CASSLGLAGTQYF; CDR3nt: TGTGCCAGCAGCTTAGGTCTAGCAGGGACCCAGTACTTC
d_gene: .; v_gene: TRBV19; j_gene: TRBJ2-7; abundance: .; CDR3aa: CASSPRDKSYEQYF; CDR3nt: TGTGCCAGTAGTCCACGGGACAAGTCCTACGAGCAGTACTTC
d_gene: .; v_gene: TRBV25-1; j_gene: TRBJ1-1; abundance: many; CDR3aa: CASSEGVTVNTEAFF; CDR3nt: TGTGCCAGCAGTGAGGGGGTGACAGTGAACACTGAAGCTTTCTTT
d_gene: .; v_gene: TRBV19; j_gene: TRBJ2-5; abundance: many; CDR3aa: CASSIDFGETQYF; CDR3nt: TGTGCCAGTAGTATAGATTTTGGAGAGACCCAGTACTTC
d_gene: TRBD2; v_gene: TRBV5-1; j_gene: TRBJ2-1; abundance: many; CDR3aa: CASSSSGRSHNEQFF; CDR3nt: TGCGCCAGCAGCTCTAGCGGGAGGTCCCACAATGAGCAGTTCTTC
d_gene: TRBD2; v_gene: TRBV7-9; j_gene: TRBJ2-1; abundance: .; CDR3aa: CASSLGSGRAGHDQFF; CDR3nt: TGTGCCAGCAGCTTAGGGAGCGGGAGGGCCGGGCATGATCAGTTCTTC
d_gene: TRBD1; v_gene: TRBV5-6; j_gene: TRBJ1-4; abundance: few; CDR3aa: CASSFEGFWTGTNEKLFF; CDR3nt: TGTGCCAGCAGCTTCGAAGGGTTCTGGACAGGGACTAATGAAAAACTGTTTTTT
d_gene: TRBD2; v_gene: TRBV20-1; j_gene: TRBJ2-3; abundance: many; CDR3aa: CSAGMTSSSTDTQYF; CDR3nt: TGCAGTGCTGGGATGACTAGCAGCTCCACAGATACGCAGTATTTT
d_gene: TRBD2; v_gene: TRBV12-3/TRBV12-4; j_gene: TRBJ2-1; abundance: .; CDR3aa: CASTRGTSGRIGEQFF; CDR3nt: TGTGCCAGCACCCGAGGGACTAGCGGGAGGATAGGTGAGCAGTTCTTC
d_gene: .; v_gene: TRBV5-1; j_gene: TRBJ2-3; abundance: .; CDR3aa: CASSSLRGGTDTQYF; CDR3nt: TGCGCCAGCAGCTCTTTGAGGGGAGGCACAGATACGCAGTATTTT
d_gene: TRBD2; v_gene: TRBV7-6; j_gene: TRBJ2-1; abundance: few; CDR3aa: CASSPGLAGLGEQFF; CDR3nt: TGTGCCAGCAGCCCCGGACTAGCGGGATTGGGTGAGCAGTTCTTC
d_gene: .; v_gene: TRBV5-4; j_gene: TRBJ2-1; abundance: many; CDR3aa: CASSFFGGVNEQFF; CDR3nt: TGTGCCAGCAGCTTTTTTGGGGGTGTGAATGAGCAGTTCTTC
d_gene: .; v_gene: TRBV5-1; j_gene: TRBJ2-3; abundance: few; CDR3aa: CASSPLPLSSTSTDTQYF; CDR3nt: TGCGCCAGCAGCCCCTTGCCCTTGAGCTCTACTAGCACAGATACGCAGTATTTT
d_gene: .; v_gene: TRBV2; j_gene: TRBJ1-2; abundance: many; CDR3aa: CASSERRQTNYGYTF; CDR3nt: TGTGCCAGCAGTGAGAGGCGGCAGACTAACTATGGCTACACCTTC
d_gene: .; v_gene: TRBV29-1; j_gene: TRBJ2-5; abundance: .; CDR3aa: CSVDRRSTQETQYF; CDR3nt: TGCAGCGTTGATAGGCGGTCAACTCAAGAGACCCAGTACTTC
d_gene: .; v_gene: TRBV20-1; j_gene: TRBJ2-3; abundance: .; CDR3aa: CSARDRYQGSTDTQYF; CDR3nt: TGCAGTGCTAGAGATAGATACCAGGGGTCCACAGATACGCAGTATTTT
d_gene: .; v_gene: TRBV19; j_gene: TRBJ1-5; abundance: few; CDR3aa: CASSKSLGQSNQPQHF; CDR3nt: TGTGCCAGTAGCAAGTCTTTAGGACAAAGCAATCAGCCCCAGCATTTT
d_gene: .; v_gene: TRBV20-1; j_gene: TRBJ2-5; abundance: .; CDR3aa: CSARDGDQLLKTQYF; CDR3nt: TGCAGTGCTAGGGACGGGGACCAATTGTTAAAGACCCAGTACTTC
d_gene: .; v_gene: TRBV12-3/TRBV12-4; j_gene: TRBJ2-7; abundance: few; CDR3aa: CASSLPPTYEQYF; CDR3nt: TGTGCCAGCAGTTTACCTCCCACCTACGAGCAGTACTTC
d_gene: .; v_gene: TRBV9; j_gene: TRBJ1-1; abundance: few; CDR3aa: CASSGRSITEAFF; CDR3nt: TGTGCCAGCAGCGGCCGTTCTATCACTGAAGCTTTCTTT
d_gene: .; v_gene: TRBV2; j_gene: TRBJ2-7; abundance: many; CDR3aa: CASSEQGDYYEQYF; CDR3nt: TGTGCCAGCAGTGAACAGGGGGACTACTACGAGCAGTACTTC
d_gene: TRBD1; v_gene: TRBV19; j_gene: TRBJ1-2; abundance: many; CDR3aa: CASSPRTGYLYGYTF; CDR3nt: TGTGCCAGTAGTCCCCGGACAGGCTATCTCTATGGCTACACCTTC
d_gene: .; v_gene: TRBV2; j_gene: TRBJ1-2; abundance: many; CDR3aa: CASSGDGRPGGYTF; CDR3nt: TGTGCCAGCAGTGGAGACGGCAGGCCGGGAGGCTACACCTTC
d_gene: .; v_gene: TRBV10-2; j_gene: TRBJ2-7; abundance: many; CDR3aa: CASSDVVSNEQYF; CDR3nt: TGCGCCAGCAGTGACGTGGTGTCGAACGAGCAGTACTTC
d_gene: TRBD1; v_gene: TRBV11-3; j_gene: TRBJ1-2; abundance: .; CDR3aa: CASSRSGGADGYTF; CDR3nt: TGTGCCAGCAGCCGATCAGGGGGCGCTGATGGCTACACCTTC
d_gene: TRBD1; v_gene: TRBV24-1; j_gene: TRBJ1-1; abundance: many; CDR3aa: CATSGTRGFNTEAFF; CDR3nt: TGTGCCACCAGTGGTACCAGGGGGTTTAACACTGAAGCTTTCTTT
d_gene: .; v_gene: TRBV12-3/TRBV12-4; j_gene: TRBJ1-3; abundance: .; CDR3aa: CASRVQGTGNTIYF; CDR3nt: TGTGCCAGCAGGGTACAGGGTACTGGAAACACCATATATTTT
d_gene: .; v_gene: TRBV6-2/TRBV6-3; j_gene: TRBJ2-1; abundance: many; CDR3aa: CASSSTDSGNEQFF; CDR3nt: TGTGCCAGCAGTTCGACGGACAGTGGCAATGAGCAGTTCTTC
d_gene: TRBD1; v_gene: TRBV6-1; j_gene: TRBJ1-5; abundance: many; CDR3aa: CASSARQGNHQPQHF; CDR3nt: TGTGCCAGCAGCGCCAGACAGGGGAATCATCAGCCCCAGCATTTT
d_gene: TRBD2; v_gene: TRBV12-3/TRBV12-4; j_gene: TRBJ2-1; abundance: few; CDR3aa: CASRFGGAGGWYNEQFF; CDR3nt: TGTGCCAGCCGCTTTGGCGGAGCGGGAGGGTGGTACAATGAGCAGTTCTTC
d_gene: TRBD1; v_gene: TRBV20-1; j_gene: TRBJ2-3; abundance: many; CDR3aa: CSAPPAGGDTQYF; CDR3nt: TGCAGTGCGCCTCCGGCAGGGGGCGATACGCAGTATTTT
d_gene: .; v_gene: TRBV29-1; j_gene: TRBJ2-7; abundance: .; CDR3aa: CSVDQQARGSYEQYF; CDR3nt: TGCAGCGTTGATCAACAGGCTAGGGGCTCCTACGAGCAGTACTTC
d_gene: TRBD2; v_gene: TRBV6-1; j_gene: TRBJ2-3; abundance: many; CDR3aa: CASSERSSGRTDTQYF; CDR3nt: TGTGCCAGCAGTGAAAGGTCTAGCGGGAGGACAGATACGCAGTATTTT
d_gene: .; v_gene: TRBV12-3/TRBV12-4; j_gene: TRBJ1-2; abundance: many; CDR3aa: CASSAGVGGYTF; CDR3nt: TGTGCCAGCAGTGCGGGGGTCGGAGGCTACACCTTC
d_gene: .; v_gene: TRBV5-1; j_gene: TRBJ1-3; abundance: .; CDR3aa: CASSRGEETSGNTICF; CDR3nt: TGCGCCAGCAGCAGAGGCGAGGAAACCTCTGGAAACACCATATGTTTT
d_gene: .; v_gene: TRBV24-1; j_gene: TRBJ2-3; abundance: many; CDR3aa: CATSDFGDRDTQYF; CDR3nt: TGTGCCACCAGTGATTTTGGGGATCGGGATACGCAGTATTTT
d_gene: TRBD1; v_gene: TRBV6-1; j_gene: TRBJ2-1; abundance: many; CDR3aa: CASSWGLGTGAYNEQFF; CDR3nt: TGTGCCAGCAGTTGGGGCCTAGGGACAGGGGCCTACAATGAGCAGTTCTTC
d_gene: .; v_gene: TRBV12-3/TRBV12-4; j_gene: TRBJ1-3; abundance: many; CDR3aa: CASRHFSGNTIYF; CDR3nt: TGTGCGAGTAGACACTTCTCTGGAAACACCATATATTTT
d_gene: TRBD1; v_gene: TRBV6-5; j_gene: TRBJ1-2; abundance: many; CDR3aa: CASSYGQGLNYGYTF; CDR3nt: TGTGCCAGCAGTTACGGACAGGGACTAAACTATGGCTACACCTTC
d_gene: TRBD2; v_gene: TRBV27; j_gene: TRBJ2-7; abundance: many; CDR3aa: CASGSTRLASDSRSYEQYF; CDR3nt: TGTGCCAGCGGCTCAACTCGACTAGCATCCGACTCACGTTCCTACGAGCAGTACTTC